This TCR beta chain appears in the sequencing data of a study of shared clonotypes between healthy human individuals. Repertoires were generated with immunoSEQ multiplex PCR, while TCRdb's copy carries only in-frame clones and drops some. The sample shows about 800,000 clones, 96% of them seen only once. CD45RO-negative, CCR7-selected cells formed the naive CD8 fraction, which excluded terminally differentiated effector memory CD45RA+ cells. Concerning this clone: No antigen is known for it.

Study results and limitations: Only blood samples were collected, and tissue repertoires likely differ. Naive CD4 clonotype sharing across a handful of donors was roughly 5%.

The receptor comes from a man younger than 40 in good health. The specimen sequenced was naive CD8+ T cells sorted from blood.

This chain's CDR3 is CASSALAGEQFF. CDR3 bases: TGTGCCAGCAGTGCTTTAGCTGGGGAGCAGTTCTTC. The gene calls are TRBV25-1 and TRBJ2-1; D not certain. CDR3 size: 12 residues. Trimming stripped 4 bases from V and 10 bases from J, with 11 bases between. Looked up from germline, CDR1 is MGHDK and CDR2 is SYGVNS.